The rows below give T cell receptor beta chains drawn from one sample of a study of naive and memory T cell subsets. TCRdb redid the calling of the UMI-ligation and nested PCR reads with MiXCR, one entry per CDR3 protein. The sample contains roughly 100,000 distinct CDR3 sequences, around 13% of which appear only once. The sample was naive CD8+ T cells from blood. These receptor sequences come from a human donor in good health. The CDR3 runs from the conserved cysteine through the conserved F or W. Fields, in order: D gene, J gene, clone size, V gene, CDR3 protein, CDR3 DNA. The D gene is left open where the match is weak. Size tells how often a clone was seen (once, few, many) or the class of an expanded clone, and some rows leave it out.

>TRBD1|TRBJ2-5|NA|TRBV12-3/TRBV12-4
CASSSGTGRSETQYF
TGTGCCAGCAGTTCCGGGACAGGGCGTAGCGAGACCCAGTACTTC
>NA|TRBJ2-7|few|TRBV6-6
CASSIIYEQYF
TGTGCCAGCAGTATTATTTACGAGCAGTACTTC
>TRBD2|TRBJ2-7|many|TRBV20-1
CSAEPVLSGGMYEQYF
TGCAGTGCAGAGCCCGTACTTAGCGGGGGGATGTACGAGCAGTACTTC
>NA|TRBJ1-4|NA|TRBV4-3
CASSDDRFDEKLFF
TGCGCCAGCAGCGACGACAGGTTCGATGAAAAACTGTTTTTT
>NA|TRBJ2-1|NA|TRBV24-1
CATSDQTGLTYNEQFF
TGTGCCACCAGTGACCAAACAGGGTTAACCTACAATGAGCAGTTCTTC
>TRBD2|TRBJ2-3|NA|TRBV20-1
CSARASGRASDTQYF
TGCAGTGCTAGAGCTAGCGGGAGGGCCTCAGATACGCAGTATTTT
>TRBD2|TRBJ2-5|many|TRBV25-1
CASSTPLTGGMETQYF
TGTGCCAGCAGTACTCCTCTTACGGGGGGTATGGAGACCCAGTACTTC
>NA|TRBJ1-3|NA|TRBV15
CATSRDLGRDSGNTIYF
TGTGCCACCAGCAGAGATCTCGGCCGAGACTCTGGAAACACCATATATTTT
>TRBD1|TRBJ2-7|many|TRBV19
CASSVAWGQLYEQYF
TGTGCCAGTAGTGTCGCATGGGGACAGCTCTACGAGCAGTACTTC
>NA|TRBJ1-1|NA|TRBV3-1
CASSASMSAEAFF
TGTGCCAGCAGCGCCTCCATGAGCGCTGAAGCTTTCTTT
>TRBD2|TRBJ2-5|few|TRBV7-9
CASSLTPGTSWMTQYF
TGTGCCAGCAGCTTAACCCCCGGGACTAGTTGGATGACCCAGTACTTC
>TRBD2|TRBJ2-3|once|TRBV2
CASSPTLAGGSTDTQYF
TGTGCCAGCAGCCCGACACTAGCGGGGGGTTCCACAGATACGCAGTATTTT
>TRBD1|TRBJ1-2|NA|TRBV9
CASSVAHAARDRFNYGYTF
TGTGCCAGCAGCGTCGCACACGCTGCCCGGGACAGATTTAACTATGGCTACACCTTC
>NA|TRBJ2-2|few|TRBV13
CAFGRTGELFF
TGTGCCTTCGGTCGGACCGGGGAGCTGTTTTTT
>TRBD1|TRBJ2-2|few|TRBV5-1
CASSLEQQGAIGELFF
TGCGCCAGCAGCTTGGAACAACAGGGGGCCATCGGGGAGCTGTTTTTT